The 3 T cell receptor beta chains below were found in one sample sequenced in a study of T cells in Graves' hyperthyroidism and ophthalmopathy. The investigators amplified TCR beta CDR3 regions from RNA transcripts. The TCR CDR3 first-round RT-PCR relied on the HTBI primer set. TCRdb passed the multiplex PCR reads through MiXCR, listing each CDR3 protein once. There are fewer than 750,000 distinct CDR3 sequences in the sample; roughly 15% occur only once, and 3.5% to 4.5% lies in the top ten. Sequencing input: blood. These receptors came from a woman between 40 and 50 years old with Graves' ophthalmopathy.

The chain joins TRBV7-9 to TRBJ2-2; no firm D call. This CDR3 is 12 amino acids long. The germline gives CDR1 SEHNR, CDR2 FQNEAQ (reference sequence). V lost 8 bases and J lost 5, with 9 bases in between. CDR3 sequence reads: CASHSLTGELFF. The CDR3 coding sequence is TGTGCCAGCCACTCCCTGACCGGGGAGCTGTTTTTT. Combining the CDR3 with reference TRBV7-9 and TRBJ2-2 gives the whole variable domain DTGVSQNPRHKITKRGQNVTFRCDPISEHNRLYWYRQTLGQGPEFLTYFQNEAQLEKSRLLSDRFSAERPKGSFSTLEIQRTEQGDSAMYLCASHSLTGELFFGEGSRLTVL.

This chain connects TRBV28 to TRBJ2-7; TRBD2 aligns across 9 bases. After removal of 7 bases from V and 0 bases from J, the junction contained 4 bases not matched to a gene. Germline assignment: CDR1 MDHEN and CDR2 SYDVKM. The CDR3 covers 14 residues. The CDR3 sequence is CASIRGGASYEQYF. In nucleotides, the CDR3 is TGTGCCAGCATCCGCGGGGGGGCCTCCTACGAGCAGTACTTC.

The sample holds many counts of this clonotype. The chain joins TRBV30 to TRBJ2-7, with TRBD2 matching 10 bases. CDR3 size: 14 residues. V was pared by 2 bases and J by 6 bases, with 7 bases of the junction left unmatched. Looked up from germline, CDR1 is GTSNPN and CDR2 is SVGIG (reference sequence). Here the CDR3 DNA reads TGTGCCTGGAGTTTAGCGGGAGGAGCGACCGAGCAGTACTTC. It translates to CAWSLAGGATEQYF.